Following are 2 T cell receptor beta chains from one sample sequenced in a study of early T cells in non-severe SARS-CoV-2 infection. TCRdb reanalysed the 5' RACE reads using MiXCR and keeps one entry per CDR3 protein. Of tens of thousands of distinct CDR3 sequences listed, over 5% were seen once; the top ten hold roughly 8.1%. Sequencing was performed on whole blood. The receptors were sampled from an adult who was a healthcare worker with PCR-confirmed SARS-CoV-2 infection or an uninfected control (not recorded which).

This clonotype was recorded at least ten times. The rearrangement links TRBV7-2 to TRBJ2-5, with D perhaps matching TRBD1 (5 bases). This CDR3 comprises 15 residues. Deletions cut 0 bases from V and 0 bases from J, with 8 bases between. The V gene's germline CDR1 is SGHTA and CDR2 FQGNSA. CDR3 coding DNA: TGTGCCAGCAGCTTAGCCTACAGGAACCAAGAGACCCAGTACTTC. Translating gives CASSLAYRNQETQYF.

This clonotype was observed a single time. This could be a read error, since a much larger clone is one nucleotide away. The chain combines TRBV28 with TRBJ2-7, with 7 nucleotides matching TRBD1. With 6 bases clipped from V and 3 bases from J, the junction kept 17 bases outside the gene matches. This CDR3 spans 17 amino acids. CDR1 MDHEN and CDR2 SYDVKM come from the germline V gene. CDR3 in amino acids: CASSLRLPWDSHYEQYF. The CDR3 DNA reads as TGTGCCAGCAGCCTCCGCCTCCCTTGGGACAGCCACTACGAGCAGTACTTC.